The entry below describes one T cell receptor (beta chain). Germline V gene data show CDR1 as MDHEN and CDR2 as SYDVKM. The CDR3 is made up of 18 amino acids. The ends lost 7 bases at V and 7 bases at J; junction bases unmatched: 20. Clones were sequenced by immunoSEQ multiplex PCR, and TCRdb holds only the in-frame ones, with some missing. The repertoire holds some 100,000 clones, 89% seen once, with about 1% in the top ten. This record belongs to a study of PD-L1 blockade in urothelial cancer. Study summary: Blood samples had a median of 141,255 T cells.

Stated time point: pretreatment peripheral blood. This chain links TRBV28 with TRBJ2-1; 9 nucleotides line up with TRBD2. Sequences were derived from PBMCs, sampled around atezolizumab (anti-PD-L1) treatment. The receptor was derived from a woman at least 80 years old with urothelial cancer. The CDR3: CASTYIGAGGRARNEQFF. Here the CDR3 DNA reads TGTGCCAGCACCTATATCGGGGCTGGCGGGAGGGCCAGAAATGAGCAGTTCTTC.